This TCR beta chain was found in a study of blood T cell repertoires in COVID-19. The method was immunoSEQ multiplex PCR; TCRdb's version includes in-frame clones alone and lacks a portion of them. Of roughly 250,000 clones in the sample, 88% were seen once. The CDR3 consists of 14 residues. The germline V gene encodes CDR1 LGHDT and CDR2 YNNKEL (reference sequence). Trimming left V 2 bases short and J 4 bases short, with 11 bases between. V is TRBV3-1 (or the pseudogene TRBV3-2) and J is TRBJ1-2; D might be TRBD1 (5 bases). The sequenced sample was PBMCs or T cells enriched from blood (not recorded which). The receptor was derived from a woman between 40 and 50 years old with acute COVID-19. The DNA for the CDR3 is TGTGCCAGCAGCCAATCAGAAACAGGCTATGGCTACACCTTC. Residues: CASSQSETGYGYTF.